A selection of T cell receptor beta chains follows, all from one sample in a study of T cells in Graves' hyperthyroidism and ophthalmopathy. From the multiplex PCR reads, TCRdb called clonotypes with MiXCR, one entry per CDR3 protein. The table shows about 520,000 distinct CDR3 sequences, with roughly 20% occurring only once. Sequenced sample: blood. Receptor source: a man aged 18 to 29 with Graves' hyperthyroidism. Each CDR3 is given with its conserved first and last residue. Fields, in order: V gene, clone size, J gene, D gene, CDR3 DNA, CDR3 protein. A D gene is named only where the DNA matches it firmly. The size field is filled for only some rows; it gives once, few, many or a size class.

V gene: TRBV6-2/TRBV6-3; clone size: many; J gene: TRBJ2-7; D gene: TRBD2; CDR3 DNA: TGTGCCAGCACCCACGGGGTAGCGGGGACCTACGAGCAGTACTTC; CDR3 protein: CASTHGVAGTYEQYF
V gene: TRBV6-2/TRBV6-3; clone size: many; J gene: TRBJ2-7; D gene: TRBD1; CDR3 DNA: TGTGCCAGCAACAATCCCGGGACAGGAAACCCCTACGAGCAGTACTTC; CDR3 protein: CASNNPGTGNPYEQYF
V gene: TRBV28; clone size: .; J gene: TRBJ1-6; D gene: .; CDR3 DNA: TGTGCCAGCAGTAGCCACCTACAAGGGTATAATTCACCCCTCCACTTT; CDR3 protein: CASSSHLQGYNSPLHF
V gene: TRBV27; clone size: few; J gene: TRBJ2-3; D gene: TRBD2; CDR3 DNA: TGTGCCAGCAGTTACCTTAGCGGGAGCACAGATACGCAGTATTTT; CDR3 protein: CASSYLSGSTDTQYF
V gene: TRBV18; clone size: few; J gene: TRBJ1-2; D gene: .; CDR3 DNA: TGTGCCAGCTCACCGACGGTGCGGTCAGCTAACTATGGCTACACCTTC; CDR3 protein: CASSPTVRSANYGYTF
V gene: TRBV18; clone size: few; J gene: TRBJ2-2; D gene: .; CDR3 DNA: TGTGCCAGCTCACCAACACAGGGTAACACCGGGGAGCTGTTTTTT; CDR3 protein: CASSPTQGNTGELFF
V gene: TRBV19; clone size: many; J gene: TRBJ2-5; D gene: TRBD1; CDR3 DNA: TGTGCCAGTAGTAACAGGGGGCTGAGTGAGACCCAGTACTTC; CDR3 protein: CASSNRGLSETQYF
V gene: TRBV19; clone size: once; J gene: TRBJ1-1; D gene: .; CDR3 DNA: TGTGCCAGTAGTTCACCCCCTGCGGTCCCGTACACTGAAGCTTTCTTT; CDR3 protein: CASSSPPAVPYTEAFF
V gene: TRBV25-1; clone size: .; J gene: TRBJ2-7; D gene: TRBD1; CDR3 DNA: TGTGCCAGCAGTACCCGGACAGGGGGCAACCTTTACGAGCAGTACTTC; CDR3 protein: CASSTRTGGNLYEQYF
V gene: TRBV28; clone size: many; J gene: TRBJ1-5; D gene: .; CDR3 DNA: TGTGCCAGCAGTTTGGACAGATGGGGGGATGGTGGCAATCAGCCCCAGCATTTT; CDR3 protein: CASSLDRWGDGGNQPQHF
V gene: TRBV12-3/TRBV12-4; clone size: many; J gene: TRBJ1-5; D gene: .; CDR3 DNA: TGTGCCAGCAGTTTCGGCCAGAAGAGCAATCAGCCCCAGCATTTT; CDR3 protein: CASSFGQKSNQPQHF
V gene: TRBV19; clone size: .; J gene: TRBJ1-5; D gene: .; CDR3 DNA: TGTGCCAGTTTAGACCGACCCGGGTCCAGCAATCAGCCCCAGCATTTT; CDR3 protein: CASLDRPGSSNQPQHF
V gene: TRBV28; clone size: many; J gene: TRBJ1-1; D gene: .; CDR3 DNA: TGTGCCGGCACGGACGGCGCCACTGAAGCTTTCTTT; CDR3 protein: CAGTDGATEAFF
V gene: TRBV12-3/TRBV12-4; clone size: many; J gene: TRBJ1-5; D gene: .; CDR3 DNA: TGTGCCAGCAGTTTAAGCAGGTTGAGCAATCAGCCCCAGCATTTT; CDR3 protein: CASSLSRLSNQPQHF
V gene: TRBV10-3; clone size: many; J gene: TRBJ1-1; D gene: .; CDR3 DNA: TGTGCCATCAGTGAGCTAGGGGGTTATGAAGCTTTCTTT; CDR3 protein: CAISELGGYEAFF
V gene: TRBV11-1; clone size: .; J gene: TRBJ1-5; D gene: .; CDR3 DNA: TGTGCCAGCAGCTTAGCGGTGGGGGCCGAGAGTCAGCCCCAGCATTTT; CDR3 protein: CASSLAVGAESQPQHF
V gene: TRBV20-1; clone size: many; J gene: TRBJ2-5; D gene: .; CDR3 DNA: TGCAGTGCTAGAACTAGGGGGGAGACCCAGTACTTC; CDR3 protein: CSARTRGETQYF
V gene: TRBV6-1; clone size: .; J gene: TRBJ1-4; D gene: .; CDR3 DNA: TGTGCCAGCATCGGACCAGAAAAACTGTTTTTT; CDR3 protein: CASIGPEKLFF
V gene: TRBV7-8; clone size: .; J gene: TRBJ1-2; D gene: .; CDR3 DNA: TGTGCCAGCAGCTCGGGAAACGACTATGGCTACACCTTC; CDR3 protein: CASSSGNDYGYTF
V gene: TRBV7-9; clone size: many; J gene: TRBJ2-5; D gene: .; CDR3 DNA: TGTGCCAGCAGCTCGGACAGCGAAGAGACCCAGTACTTC; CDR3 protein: CASSSDSEETQYF
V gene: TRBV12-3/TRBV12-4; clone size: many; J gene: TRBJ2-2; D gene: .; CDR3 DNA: TGTGCCAGCAGTTTGGGATCCGGGACGGGGAACACCGGGGAGCTGTTTTTT; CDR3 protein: CASSLGSGTGNTGELFF
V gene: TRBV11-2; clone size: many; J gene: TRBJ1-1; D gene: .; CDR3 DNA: TGTGCCAGCAGCTTAGATGGGCACACTGAAGCTTTCTTT; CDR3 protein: CASSLDGHTEAFF
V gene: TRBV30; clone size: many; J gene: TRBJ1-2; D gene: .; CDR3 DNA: TGTGCCTGGAGTGGACAGGCCCCCAGGGACTATGGCTACACCTTC; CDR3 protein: CAWSGQAPRDYGYTF
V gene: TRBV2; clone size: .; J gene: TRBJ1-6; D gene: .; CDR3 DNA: TGTGCCAGCAGTGCGGACAGCCTTAATTCACCCCTCCACTTT; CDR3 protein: CASSADSLNSPLHF
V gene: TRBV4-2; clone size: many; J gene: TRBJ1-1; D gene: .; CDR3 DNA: TGTGCCAGCAGCCAGGGGGGAGAAGCTTTCTTT; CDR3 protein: CASSQGGEAFF
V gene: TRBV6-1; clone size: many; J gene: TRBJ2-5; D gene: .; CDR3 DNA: TGTGCCTCCGGGACTTCGGAGACCCAGTACTTC; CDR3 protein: CASGTSETQYF
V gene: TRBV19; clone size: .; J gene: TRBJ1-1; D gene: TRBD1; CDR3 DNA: TGTGCCAGTAGTACCTCGACAGGGTTGAACACTGAAGCTTTCTTT; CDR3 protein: CASSTSTGLNTEAFF
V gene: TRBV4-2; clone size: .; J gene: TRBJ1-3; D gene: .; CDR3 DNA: TGTGCCAGCAGCGCCGCCTACTCTGGAAACACCATATATTTT; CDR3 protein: CASSAAYSGNTIYF
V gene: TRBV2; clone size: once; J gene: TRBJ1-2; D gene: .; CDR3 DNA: TGTGCCAGCAGTGTGGCAGGAGAAGGCTACACCTTC; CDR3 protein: CASSVAGEGYTF
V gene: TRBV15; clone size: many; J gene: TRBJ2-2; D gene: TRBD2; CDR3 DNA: TGTGCCACCAGCAGAGATCCCGGGAGGGACGGGGAGCTGTTTTTT; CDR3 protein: CATSRDPGRDGELFF
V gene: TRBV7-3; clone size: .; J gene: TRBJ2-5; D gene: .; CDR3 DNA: TGTGCCAGCAGCCTGATGGGGGGGGGGCCCAAGGAGACCCAGTACTTC; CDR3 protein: CASSLMGGGPKETQYF
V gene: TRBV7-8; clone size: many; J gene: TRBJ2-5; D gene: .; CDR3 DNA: TGTGCCAGCAGCCAAAAACCGACCTCCCAAGAGACCCAGTACTTC; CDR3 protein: CASSQKPTSQETQYF
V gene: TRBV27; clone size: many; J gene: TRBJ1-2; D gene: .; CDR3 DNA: TGTGCCAGCAGTTTATCCGGGGGGGCCCCCGGCTATGGCTACACCTTC; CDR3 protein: CASSLSGGAPGYGYTF
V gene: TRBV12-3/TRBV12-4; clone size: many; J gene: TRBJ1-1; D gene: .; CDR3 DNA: TGTGCCAGCAGTCCCCTTACAGGGATAAACACTGAAGCTTTCTTT; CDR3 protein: CASSPLTGINTEAFF
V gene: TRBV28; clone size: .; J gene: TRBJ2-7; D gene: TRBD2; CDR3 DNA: TGTGCCAGCAGTCCCCGACTAGCGAGGAGTTACGAGCAGTACTTC; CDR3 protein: CASSPRLARSYEQYF
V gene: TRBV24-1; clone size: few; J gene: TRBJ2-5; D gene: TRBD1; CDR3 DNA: TGTGCCACCAGTGATCCGGGACAGGGGTTGCGAGAGACCCAGTACTTC; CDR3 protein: CATSDPGQGLRETQYF
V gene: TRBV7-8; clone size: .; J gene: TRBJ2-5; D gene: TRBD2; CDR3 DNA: TGTGCCAGCAACTGGGGGGGGTTAGGGGAGACCCAGTACTTC; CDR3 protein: CASNWGGLGETQYF
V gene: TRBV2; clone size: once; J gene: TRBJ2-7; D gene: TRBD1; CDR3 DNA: TGTGCCAGCGGCGGGACAGGGATTGTCGACGAGCAGTACTTC; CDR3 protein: CASGGTGIVDEQYF
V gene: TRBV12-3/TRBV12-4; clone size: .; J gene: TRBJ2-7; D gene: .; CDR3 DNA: TGTGCCAGCACCCTGGGGAGCTCCTACGAGCAGTACTTC; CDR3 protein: CASTLGSSYEQYF
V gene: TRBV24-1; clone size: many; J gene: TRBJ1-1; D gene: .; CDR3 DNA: TGTGCCACCAGCGAGGGCCGTGAAGCTTTCTTT; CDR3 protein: CATSEGREAFF
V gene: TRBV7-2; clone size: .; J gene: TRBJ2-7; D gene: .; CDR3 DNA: TGTGCCAGCAGCTTGAGGCTGTCAGGTTACGAGCAGTACTTC; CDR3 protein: CASSLRLSGYEQYF
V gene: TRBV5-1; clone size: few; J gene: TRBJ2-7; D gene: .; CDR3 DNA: TGCGCCAGCAGCTTGGAAGGGGGGGGACCCTACGAGCAGTACTTC; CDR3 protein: CASSLEGGGPYEQYF
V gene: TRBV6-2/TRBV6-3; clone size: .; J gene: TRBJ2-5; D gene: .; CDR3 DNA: TGTGCCAGCAGTTATAGGATGAGACAGCAACGGGAGACCCAGTACTTC; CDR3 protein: CASSYRMRQQRETQYF
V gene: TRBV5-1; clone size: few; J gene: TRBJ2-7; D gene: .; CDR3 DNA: TGCGCCAGCAGCTCGACTGGGGGGCGGTACGAGCAGTACTTC; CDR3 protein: CASSSTGGRYEQYF
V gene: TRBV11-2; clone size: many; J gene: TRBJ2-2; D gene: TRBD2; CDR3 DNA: TGTGCCAGCAGCCCGACTAGCGGGGGGATCACCGGGGAGCTGTTTTTT; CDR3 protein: CASSPTSGGITGELFF
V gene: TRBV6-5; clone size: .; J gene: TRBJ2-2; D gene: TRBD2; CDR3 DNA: TGTGCCAGCAGTTTGGGCGGGGGGTCGTCCGGGGAGCTGTTTTTT; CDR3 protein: CASSLGGGSSGELFF
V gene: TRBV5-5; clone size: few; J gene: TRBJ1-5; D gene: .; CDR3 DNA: TGTGCCAGCAGCTACCAGACAGGATGGCAGCCCCAGCATTTT; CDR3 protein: CASSYQTGWQPQHF
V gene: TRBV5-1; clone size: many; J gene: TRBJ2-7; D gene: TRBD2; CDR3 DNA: TGCGCCAGCAGCTTGGGACTAGCGGGTACCTGGCAGGGCTACGAGCAGTACTTC; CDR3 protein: CASSLGLAGTWQGYEQYF
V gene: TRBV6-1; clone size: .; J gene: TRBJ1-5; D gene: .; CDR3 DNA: TGTGCCAGCGTGGACACGCATAGCAATCAGCCCCAGCATTTT; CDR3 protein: CASVDTHSNQPQHF
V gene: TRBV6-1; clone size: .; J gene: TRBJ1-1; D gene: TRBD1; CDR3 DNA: TGTGCCAGCAGGATGACAGGGCGGGACACTGAAGCTTTCTTT; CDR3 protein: CASRMTGRDTEAFF
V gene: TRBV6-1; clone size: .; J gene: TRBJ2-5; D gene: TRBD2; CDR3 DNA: TGTGCCAGCGGTAGAATAGCGGGGGACCAAGAGACCAAGTACTTC; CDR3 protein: CASGRIAGDQETKYF
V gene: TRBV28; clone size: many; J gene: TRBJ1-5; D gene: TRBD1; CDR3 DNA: TGTGCCAGCAGTTCATCGGGACAGGGGTCTCAGCCCCAGCATTTT; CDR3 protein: CASSSSGQGSQPQHF
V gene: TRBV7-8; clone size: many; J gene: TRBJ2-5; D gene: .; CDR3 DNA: TGTGCCAGCAGCTCAGGGATCCGAGAGACCCAGTACTTC; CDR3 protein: CASSSGIRETQYF
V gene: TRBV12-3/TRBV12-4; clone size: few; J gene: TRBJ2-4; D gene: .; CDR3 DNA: TGTGCCAGCAGTCCTAGTGGGGGAAACATTAAGTACTTC; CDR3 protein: CASSPSGGNIKYF
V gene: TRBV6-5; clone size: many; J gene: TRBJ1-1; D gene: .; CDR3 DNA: TGTGCCAGCAGTTACCTCCCCCAGACATCCCCAACTGAAGCTTTCTTT; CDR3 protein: CASSYLPQTSPTEAFF
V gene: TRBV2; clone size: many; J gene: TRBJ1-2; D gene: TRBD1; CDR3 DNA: TGTGCCAGCAGGAAACTAACAGGGGATGCAGGTGGCTACACCTTC; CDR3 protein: CASRKLTGDAGGYTF
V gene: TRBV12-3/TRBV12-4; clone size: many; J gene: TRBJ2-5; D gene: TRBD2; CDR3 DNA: TGTGCCAGCAGTTCGGGAGGGGACGAGACCCAGTACTTC; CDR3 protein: CASSSGGDETQYF